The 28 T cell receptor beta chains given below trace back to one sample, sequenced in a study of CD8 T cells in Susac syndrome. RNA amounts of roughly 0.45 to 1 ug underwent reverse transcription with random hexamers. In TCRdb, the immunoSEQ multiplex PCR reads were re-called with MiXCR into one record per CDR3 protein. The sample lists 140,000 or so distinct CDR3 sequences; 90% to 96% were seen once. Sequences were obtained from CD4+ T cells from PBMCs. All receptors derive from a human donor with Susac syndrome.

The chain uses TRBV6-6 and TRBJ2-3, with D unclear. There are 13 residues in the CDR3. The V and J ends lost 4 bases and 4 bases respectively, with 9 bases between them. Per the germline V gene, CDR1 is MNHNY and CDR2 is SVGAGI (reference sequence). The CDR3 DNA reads TGTGCCAGCAGTTCAGGTTCTCCAGATACGCAGTATTTT. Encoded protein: CASSSGSPDTQYF.

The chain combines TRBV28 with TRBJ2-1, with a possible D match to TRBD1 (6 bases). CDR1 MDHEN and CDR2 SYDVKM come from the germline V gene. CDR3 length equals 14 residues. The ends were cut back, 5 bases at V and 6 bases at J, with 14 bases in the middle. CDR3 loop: CASSNGQSSNEQFF. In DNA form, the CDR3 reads TGTGCCAGCAGTAACGGACAGAGTTCCAATGAGCAGTTCTTC.

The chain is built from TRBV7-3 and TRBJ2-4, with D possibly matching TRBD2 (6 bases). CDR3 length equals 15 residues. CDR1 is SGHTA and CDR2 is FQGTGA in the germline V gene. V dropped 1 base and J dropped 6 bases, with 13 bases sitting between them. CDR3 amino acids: CASSLSPGVGNIQYF. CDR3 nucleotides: TGTGCCAGCAGCTTAAGTCCGGGGGTCGGAAACATTCAGTACTTC.

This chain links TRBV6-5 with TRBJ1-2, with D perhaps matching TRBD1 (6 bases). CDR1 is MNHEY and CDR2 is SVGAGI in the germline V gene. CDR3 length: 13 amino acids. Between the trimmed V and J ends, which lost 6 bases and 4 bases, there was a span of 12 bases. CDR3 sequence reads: CASRMGHLYGYTF. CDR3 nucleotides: TGTGCCAGCAGAATGGGACACCTCTATGGCTACACCTTC.

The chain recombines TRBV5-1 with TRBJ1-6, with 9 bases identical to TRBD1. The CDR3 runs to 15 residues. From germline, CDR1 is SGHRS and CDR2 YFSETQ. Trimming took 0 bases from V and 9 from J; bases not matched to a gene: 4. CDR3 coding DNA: TGCGCCAGCAGCTTGGGGACAGGGGTAGCTTCACCCCTCCACTTT. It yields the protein CASSLGTGVASPLHF.

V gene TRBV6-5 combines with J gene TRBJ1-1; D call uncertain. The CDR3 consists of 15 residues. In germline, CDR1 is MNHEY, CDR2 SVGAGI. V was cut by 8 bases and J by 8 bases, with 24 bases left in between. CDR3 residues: CASGIFGNPPQEAFF. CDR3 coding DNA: TGTGCCAGCGGCATATTCGGCAATCCTCCCCAGGAAGCTTTCTTT.

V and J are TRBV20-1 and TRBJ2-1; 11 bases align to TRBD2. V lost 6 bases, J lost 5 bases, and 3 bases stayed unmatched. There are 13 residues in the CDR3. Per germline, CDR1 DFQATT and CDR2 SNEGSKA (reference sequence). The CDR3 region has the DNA TGCAGTGCGACGGGACTAGCGGACAATGAGCAGTTCTTC. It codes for CSATGLADNEQFF.

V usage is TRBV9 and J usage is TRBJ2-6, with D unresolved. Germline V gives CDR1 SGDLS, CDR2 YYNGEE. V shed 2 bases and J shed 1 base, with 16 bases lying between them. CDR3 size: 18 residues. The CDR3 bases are TGTGCCAGCAGCGTTTTGGAAGTTTTTGAATCTGGGGCCAACGTCCTGACTTTC. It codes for CASSVLEVFESGANVLTF.

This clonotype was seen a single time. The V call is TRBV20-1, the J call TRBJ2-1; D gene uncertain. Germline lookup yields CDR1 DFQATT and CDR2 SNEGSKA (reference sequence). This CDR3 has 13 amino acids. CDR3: CRAMSDSYNEQFF. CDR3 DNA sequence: TGCAGGGCGATGAGCGATTCCTACAATGAGCAGTTCTTC.

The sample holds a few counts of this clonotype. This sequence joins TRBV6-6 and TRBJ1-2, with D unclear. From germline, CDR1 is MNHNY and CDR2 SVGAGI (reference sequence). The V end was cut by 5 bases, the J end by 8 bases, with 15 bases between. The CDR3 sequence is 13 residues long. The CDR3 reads CASSPRTGDGYTF. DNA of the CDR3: TGTGCCAGCAGTCCACGGACCGGAGACGGCTACACCTTC.

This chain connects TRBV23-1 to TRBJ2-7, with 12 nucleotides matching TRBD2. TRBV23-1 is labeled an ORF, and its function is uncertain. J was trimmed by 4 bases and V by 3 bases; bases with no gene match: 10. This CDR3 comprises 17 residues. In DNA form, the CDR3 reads TGCGCCAGCAGTCATCTCCAGACCGGGACTAGCGGGTACGAGCAGTACTTC. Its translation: CASSHLQTGTSGYEQYF.

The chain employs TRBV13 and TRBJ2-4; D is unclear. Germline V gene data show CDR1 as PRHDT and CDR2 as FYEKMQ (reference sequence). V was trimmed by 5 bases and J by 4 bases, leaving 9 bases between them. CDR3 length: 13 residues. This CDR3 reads CASSPRRKNIQYF. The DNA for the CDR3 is TGTGCCAGCAGCCCCCGCAGGAAAAACATTCAGTACTTC. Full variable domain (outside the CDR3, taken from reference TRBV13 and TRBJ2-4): AAGVIQSPRHLIKEKRETATLKCYPIPRHDTVYWYQQGPGQDPQFLISFYEKMQSDKGSIPDRFSAQQFSDYHSELNMSSLELGDSALYFCASSPRRKNIQYFGAGTRLSVL.

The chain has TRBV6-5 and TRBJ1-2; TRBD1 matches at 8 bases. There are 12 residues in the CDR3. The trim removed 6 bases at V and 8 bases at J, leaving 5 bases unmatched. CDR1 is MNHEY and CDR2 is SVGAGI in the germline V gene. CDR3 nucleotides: TGTGCCAGCAGCCCAGGGGGCCGGGGCTACACCTTC. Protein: CASSPGGRGYTF.

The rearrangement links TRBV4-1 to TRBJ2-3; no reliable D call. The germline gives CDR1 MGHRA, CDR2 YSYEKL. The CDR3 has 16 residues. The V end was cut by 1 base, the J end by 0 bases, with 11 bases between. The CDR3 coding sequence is TGCGCCAGCAGCCAAGCGGTGACAAGGAGCACAGATACGCAGTATTTT. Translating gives CASSQAVTRSTDTQYF.

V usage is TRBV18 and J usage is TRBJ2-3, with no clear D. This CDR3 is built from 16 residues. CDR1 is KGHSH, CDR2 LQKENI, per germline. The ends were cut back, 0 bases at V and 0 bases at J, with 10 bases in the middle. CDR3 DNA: TGTGCCAGCTCACCACCGACGGACGCTAGCACAGATACGCAGTATTTT. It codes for CASSPPTDASTDTQYF.

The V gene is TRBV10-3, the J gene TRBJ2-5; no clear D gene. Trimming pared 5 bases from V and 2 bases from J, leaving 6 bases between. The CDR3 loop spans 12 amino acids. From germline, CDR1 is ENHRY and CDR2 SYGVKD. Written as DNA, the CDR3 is TGTGCCATCAGTCCGTCTCAAGAGACCCAGTACTTC. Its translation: CAISPSQETQYF.

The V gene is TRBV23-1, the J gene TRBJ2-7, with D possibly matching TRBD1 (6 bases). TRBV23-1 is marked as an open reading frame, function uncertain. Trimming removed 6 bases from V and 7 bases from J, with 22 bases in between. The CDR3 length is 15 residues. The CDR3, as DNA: TGCGCCAGCAGCCCTCAGCTAGGACAGTTGTGGGAGCAGTACTTC. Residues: CASSPQLGQLWEQYF.

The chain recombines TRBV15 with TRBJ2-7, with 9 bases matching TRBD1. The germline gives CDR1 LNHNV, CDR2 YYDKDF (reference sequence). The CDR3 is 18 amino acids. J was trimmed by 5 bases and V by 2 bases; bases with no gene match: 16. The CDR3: CATSRFTLFGTGFNEQYF. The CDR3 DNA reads TGTGCCACCAGCAGATTTACCCTGTTTGGGACAGGGTTTAACGAGCAGTACTTC.

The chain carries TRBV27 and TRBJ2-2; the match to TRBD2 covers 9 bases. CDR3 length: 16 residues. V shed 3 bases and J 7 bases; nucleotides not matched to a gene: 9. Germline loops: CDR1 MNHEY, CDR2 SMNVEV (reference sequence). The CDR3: CASSFVAGGHVGELFF. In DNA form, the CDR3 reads TGTGCCAGCAGTTTCGTGGCGGGAGGGCATGTCGGGGAGCTGTTTTTT.

This CDR3 is CSARDRRSSTEAFF. DNA of the CDR3: TGCAGTGCTAGAGATAGGAGGAGTTCCACTGAAGCTTTCTTT. V usage is TRBV20-1 and J usage is TRBJ1-1; D remains unclear. The length of the CDR3 is 14 residues. Germline V lookup: CDR1 DFQATT, CDR2 SNEGSKA (reference sequence). V lost 0 bases and J lost 4, with 12 bases in between.

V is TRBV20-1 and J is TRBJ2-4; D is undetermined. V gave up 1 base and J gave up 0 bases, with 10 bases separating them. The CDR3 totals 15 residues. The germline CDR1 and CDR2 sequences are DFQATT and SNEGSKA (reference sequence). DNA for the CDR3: TGCAGTGCTAGAGTGTCGAACCTAGCCAAAAACATTCAGTACTTC. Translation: CSARVSNLAKNIQYF.

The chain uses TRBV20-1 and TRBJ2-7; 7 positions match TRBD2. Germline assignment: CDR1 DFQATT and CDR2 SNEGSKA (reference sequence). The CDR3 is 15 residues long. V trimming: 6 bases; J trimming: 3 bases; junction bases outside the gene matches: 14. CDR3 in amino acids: CSALSLPGGIYEQYF. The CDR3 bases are TGCAGTGCCCTAAGTCTCCCGGGAGGCATCTACGAGCAGTACTTC.

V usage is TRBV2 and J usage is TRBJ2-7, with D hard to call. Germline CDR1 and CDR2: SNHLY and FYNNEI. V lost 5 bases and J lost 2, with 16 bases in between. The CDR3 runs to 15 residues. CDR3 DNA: TGTGCCAGCAGTCCCGCCTGGACGACAACCTACGAGCAGTACTTC. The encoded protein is CASSPAWTTTYEQYF.

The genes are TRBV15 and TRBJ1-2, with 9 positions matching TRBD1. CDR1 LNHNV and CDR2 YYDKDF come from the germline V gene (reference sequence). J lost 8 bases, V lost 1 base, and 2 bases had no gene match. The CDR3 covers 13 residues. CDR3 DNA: TGTGCCACCAGCAGAGGGACAGGGGAGGGCTACACCTTC. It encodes CATSRGTGEGYTF.

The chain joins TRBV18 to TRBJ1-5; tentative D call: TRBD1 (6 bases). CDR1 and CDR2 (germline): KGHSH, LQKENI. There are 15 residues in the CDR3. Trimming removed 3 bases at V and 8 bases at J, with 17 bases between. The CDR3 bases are TGTGCCAGCTCACCCGGGGGGCGCGATGAGAAGCCCCAGCATTTT. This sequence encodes CASSPGGRDEKPQHF.

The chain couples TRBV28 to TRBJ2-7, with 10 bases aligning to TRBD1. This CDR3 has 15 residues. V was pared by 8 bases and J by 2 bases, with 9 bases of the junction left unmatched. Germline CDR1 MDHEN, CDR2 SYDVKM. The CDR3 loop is CASQGTGVRTYEQYF. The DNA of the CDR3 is TGTGCCAGCCAAGGGACAGGGGTAAGGACCTACGAGCAGTACTTC.

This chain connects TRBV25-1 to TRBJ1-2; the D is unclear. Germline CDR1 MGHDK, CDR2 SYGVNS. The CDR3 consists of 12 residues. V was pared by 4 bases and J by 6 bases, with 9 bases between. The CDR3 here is CASSVTAHGYTF. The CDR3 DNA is TGTGCCAGCAGTGTTACGGCACATGGCTACACCTTC.

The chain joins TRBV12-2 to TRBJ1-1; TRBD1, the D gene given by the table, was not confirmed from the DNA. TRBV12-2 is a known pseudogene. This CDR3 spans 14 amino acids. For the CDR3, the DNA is TGTGCAAGTCGCCACCGGGACAGGGAGACTGAAGCTTTCTTT. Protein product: CASRHRDRETEAFF.